This T cell receptor beta chain is drawn from a study of T cells in Graves' hyperthyroidism and ophthalmopathy. Study-wide results and caveats: Ophthalmopathy and stable hyperthyroidism were separated by a 13 V-J model.

On this clonotype itself: Its antigen remains unknown.

Researchers took RNA transcripts and amplified the TCR beta CDR3 regions from them. During a first-round RT-PCR of the TCR CDR3, the HTBI primer set was used. TCRdb ran MiXCR on the multiplex PCR reads and lists one entry per CDR3 protein. The data show approximately 300,000 distinct CDR3 sequences, roughly 19% seen once. Trimming took 7 bases from V and 4 from J, leaving 17 bases between them. CDR3 length: 14 amino acids. CDR1 is MNHEY and CDR2 is SVGEGT in the germline V gene. This clonotype originated in a man over 45 with Graves' ophthalmopathy. Source material: blood. The chain combines TRBV6-2 or TRBV6-3 with TRBJ2-7; D may be TRBD1 (5 bases). The CDR3: CASTKTAKGYEQYF. CDR3 DNA: TGTGCCAGCACTAAGACAGCTAAGGGATACGAGCAGTACTTC.